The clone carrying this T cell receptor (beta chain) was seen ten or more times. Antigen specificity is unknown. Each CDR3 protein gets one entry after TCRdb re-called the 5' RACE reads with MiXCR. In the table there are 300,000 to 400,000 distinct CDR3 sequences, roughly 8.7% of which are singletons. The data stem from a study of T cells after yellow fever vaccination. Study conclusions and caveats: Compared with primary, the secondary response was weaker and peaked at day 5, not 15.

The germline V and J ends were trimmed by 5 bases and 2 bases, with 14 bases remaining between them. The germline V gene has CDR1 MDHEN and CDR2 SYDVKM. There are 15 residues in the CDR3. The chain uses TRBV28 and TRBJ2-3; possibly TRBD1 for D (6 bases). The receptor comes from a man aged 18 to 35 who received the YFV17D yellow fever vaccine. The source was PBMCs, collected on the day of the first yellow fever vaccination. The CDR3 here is CASSPGAGSTDTQYF. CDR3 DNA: TGTGCCAGCAGTCCAGGGGCGGGTTCCACAGATACGCAGTATTTT.